The 12 T cell receptor beta chains below were found in one sample sequenced in a study of CD8 T cells in Susac syndrome (dated by TCRdb to between 2018 and 2021). Library method: the immunoSEQ multiplex PCR assay. RNA was extracted using the RNeasy kit, and about 0.45 to 1 microgram was reverse transcribed with random hexamers. The raw public data were reprocessed by TCRdb itself: fastp quality trimming at Q25, MiXCR clonotype calling, in-frame beta chains only. Identical CDR3 proteins give one entry, which carries the most common genes and DNA. This sample has 150,000 to 200,000 distinct CDR3 sequences in its table, and around 90% of those were observed once. About 0.09% of the sample belongs to the ten largest clones. Sequencing was performed on CD4+ T cells from PBMCs. Source of these receptors: a human donor with Susac syndrome.

The V and J genes are TRBV5-6 and TRBJ2-5; D possibly corresponds to TRBD1 (6 bases). Germline V CDR1 and CDR2: SGHDT, YYEEEE. Trimming took off 4 bases at V and 3 bases at J, with 10 bases between the two ends. The CDR3 extends over 13 amino acids. Here the CDR3 reads CASSRTVKETQYF. The CDR3 DNA reads TGTGCCAGCAGCCGGACAGTCAAAGAGACCCAGTACTTC.

The rearrangement uses TRBV27 and TRBJ1-1; a weak D match, TRBD1 (6 bases). CDR3 length: 13 residues. CDR1 MNHEY and CDR2 SMNVEV come from the germline V gene (reference sequence). The germline V and J ends were trimmed by 8 bases and 7 bases, with 17 bases remaining between them. CDR3 in DNA: TGTGCCAGCCCTAATGGGACACACATTGAAGCTTTCTTT. Protein product: CASPNGTHIEAFF.

This clonotype was counted only a few times. The V gene is TRBV12-3 or TRBV12-4, the J gene TRBJ1-2, with 7 bases identical to TRBD1. The CDR3 is 13 amino acids. V gave up 1 base and J gave up 6 bases; unmatched junction bases: 2. The CDR3 bases are TGTGCCAGCAGTTTAGGGGACAGAAATGGCTACACCTTC. This codes for CASSLGDRNGYTF.

V and J are TRBV27 and TRBJ1-1; D uncertain. CDR3 size: 14 residues. Germline assignment: CDR1 MNHEY and CDR2 SMNVEV (reference sequence). Trimming cost V 1 base and J 5 bases, with 11 bases left between them. The CDR3 DNA reads TGTGCCAGCAGTTTATTAGACCACGCGACTGAAGCTTTCTTT. Its translation: CASSLLDHATEAFF.

The chain joins TRBV5-1 to TRBJ2-1; 10 bases map to TRBD1. Per the germline V gene, CDR1 is SGHRS and CDR2 is YFSETQ. The CDR3 extends over 15 amino acids. V lost 4 bases, J lost 9 bases, and 10 bases stayed unmatched. The chain's CDR3 is CASSPGTGVEGEQFF. The CDR3 region has the DNA TGCGCCAGCAGCCCTGGGACAGGGGTCGAAGGTGAGCAGTTCTTC. The variable domain in full, with the rest retrieved from reference TRBV5-1 and TRBJ2-1, is KAGVTQTPRYLIKTRGQQVTLSCSPISGHRSVSWYQQTPGQGLQFLFEYFSETQRNKGNFPGRFSGRQFSNSRSEMNVSTLELGDSALYLCASSPGTGVEGEQFFGPGTRLTVL.

The J gene is TRBJ2-3, the V gene TRBV7-8, with a weak D call TRBD1 (7 bases). Trimming removed 8 bases at V and 3 bases at J, with 15 bases between. This CDR3 has 14 amino acids. Germline V gene sequence: CDR1 SGHVS, CDR2 FQNEAQ. The CDR3 protein is CASVWRGLTDTQYF. CDR3 sequence (DNA): TGTGCCAGCGTCTGGAGGGGGCTTACAGATACGCAGTATTTT.

The V gene is TRBV7-9, the J gene TRBJ1-4; 11 nucleotides match TRBD1. V shed 5 bases, J shed 8 bases, and the junction held 7 bases outside the gene matches. CDR1 and CDR2 from the germline V gene are SEHNR and FQNEAQ (reference sequence). This CDR3 contains 15 residues. Written as DNA, the CDR3 is TGTGCCAGCAGCGCGAGGACAGGGGGCAAAGAAAAACTGTTTTTT. This gives the protein CASSARTGGKEKLFF. Supplemented by reference TRBV7-9 and TRBJ1-4, the full variable domain reads DTGVSQNPRHKITKRGQNVTFRCDPISEHNRLYWYRQTLGQGPEFLTYFQNEAQLEKSRLLSDRFSAERPKGSFSTLEIQRTEQGDSAMYLCASSARTGGKEKLFFGSGTQLSVL.

The chain employs TRBV30 and TRBJ1-2; 7 bases match TRBD1. Germline V lookup: CDR1 GTSNPN, CDR2 SVGIG (reference sequence). The CDR3 totals 14 residues. Germline trimming cut 3 bases from V and 2 bases from J; bases unmatched to any gene: 6. CDR3 sequence: CAWRRDSLNYGYTF. CDR3 bases: TGTGCCTGGAGGCGGGACAGCCTAAACTATGGCTACACCTTC.

This clonotype was counted a single time. The V and J genes are TRBV27 and TRBJ2-2, with D tentatively TRBD1 (6 bases). The CDR3 is made up of 15 amino acids. Trimming left V 7 bases short and J 6 bases short, with 18 bases between. CDR1 MNHEY and CDR2 SMNVEV come from the germline V gene (reference sequence). The chain's CDR3 is CASTRGGQGPGELFF. CDR3 nucleotides: TGTGCCAGCACCCGCGGTGGGCAGGGGCCCGGGGAGCTGTTTTTT.

The CDR3 region is CASSLGQADTGELFF. CDR3 DNA sequence: TGCGCCAGCAGCTTGGGCCAGGCGGACACCGGGGAGCTGTTTTTT. The V gene is TRBV5-1, the J gene TRBJ2-2; D is undetermined. This CDR3 spans 15 amino acids. The germline V gene encodes CDR1 SGHRS and CDR2 YFSETQ. The V gene lost 0 bases and the J gene lost 3 bases, with 9 bases spanning the gap.

This clonotype has only a few counts. The chain is built from TRBV5-1 and TRBJ1-4; 7 positions agree with TRBD1. The J segment lost 3 bases and the V segment lost 4 bases, leaving 9 bases of the junction unmatched. Germline lookup yields CDR1 SGHRS and CDR2 YFSETQ. The CDR3 is 16 residues long. This CDR3 is CASSQNQGTANEKLFF. In DNA form, the CDR3 reads TGCGCCAGCAGCCAAAACCAGGGGACAGCTAATGAAAAACTGTTTTTT.

This chain uses TRBV6-1 with TRBJ2-3; no clear D. CDR3 length equals 12 residues. The ends were cut back, 5 bases at V and 8 bases at J, with 11 bases in the middle. Germline V gene data show CDR1 as MNHNS and CDR2 as SASEGT. The CDR3: CASSPLPTTQYF. The CDR3 bases are TGTGCCAGCAGTCCGCTGCCCACTACGCAGTATTTT.